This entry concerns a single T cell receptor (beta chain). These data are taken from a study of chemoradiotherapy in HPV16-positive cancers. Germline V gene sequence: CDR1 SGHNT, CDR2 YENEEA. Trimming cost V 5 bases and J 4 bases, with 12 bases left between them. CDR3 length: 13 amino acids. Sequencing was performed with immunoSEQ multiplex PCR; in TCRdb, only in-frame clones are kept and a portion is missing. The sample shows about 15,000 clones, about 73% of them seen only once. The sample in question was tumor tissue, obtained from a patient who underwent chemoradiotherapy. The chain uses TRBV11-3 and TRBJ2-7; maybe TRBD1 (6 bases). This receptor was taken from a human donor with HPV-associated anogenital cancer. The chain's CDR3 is CASSPQQGYEQYF. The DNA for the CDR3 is TGTGCCAGCAGCCCACAACAGGGATACGAGCAGTACTTC.